In this sample, the clone carrying this T cell receptor (beta chain) turned up many times. Its antigen is unidentified. Trimming cost V 7 bases and J 0 bases, with 13 bases left between them. In germline, CDR1 is DFQATT, CDR2 SNEGSKA (reference sequence). This CDR3 contains 13 residues. Time point defined: patch test 2, 6 weeks after DPC sensitization. Treatment specified: therapeutic diphenylcyclopropenone sensitization with weekly scalp DPC. Unfractionated whole blood yielded the extracted total RNA. The data derive from a study of human T cells and chemical hapten exposure. Study-wide context: Subjects had 2% DPC placed on about 2 cm by about 2 cm of upper inner arm skin for sensitization.

Study findings and constraints: Having alopecia, donors may respond immunologically unlike healthy people.

Individual cDNA molecules each carried unique molecular identifiers attached by the library. From the RACE reads, TCRdb called clonotypes with MiXCR, one entry per CDR3 protein. Among approximately 90,000 distinct CDR3 sequences listed, 11% were seen once. The sequenced sample was whole blood, obtained in connection with sensitization to the hapten diphenylcyclopropenone (DPC). The clonotype originates from a man aged 35 to 55 with alopecia areata. Some clones in this sample may be carry-over from other donors' samples. The J gene is TRBJ2-7, the V gene TRBV20-1, with D perhaps TRBD2 (6 bases). The CDR3 DNA reads TGCAGTGAGTCGACTAGTAGCTCCTACGAGCAGTACTTC. This gives the protein CSESTSSSYEQYF.